This entry concerns a single T cell receptor beta chain. Antigen specificity is unknown. The data belong to a study of response to subunit inactivated influenza vaccine. Points from the study as a whole: Authors suggested each seasonal flu vaccination may recruit only limited numbers of new T cells.

Germline V CDR1 and CDR2: LGHNA, YNFKEQ. The CDR3 has 16 residues. Trimming stripped 0 bases from V and 7 bases from J, with 16 bases between. TCRdb re-analysed the RT-PCR reads in MiXCR, keeping a single row per CDR3 protein. This sample has roughly 700,000 distinct CDR3 sequences, with over 11% found just once. This TCR came from a man between 45 and 60 years old who received an inactivated influenza vaccine. The sample in question was PBMCs from blood, obtained less than 15 days before vaccination. This chain links TRBV4-2 with TRBJ1-5, with D possibly TRBD1 on 5 matching bases. The CDR3 is CASSQDLSRGRQPQHF. The DNA for the CDR3 is TGTGCCAGCAGCCAAGATTTATCGAGGGGCCGACAGCCCCAGCATTTT.